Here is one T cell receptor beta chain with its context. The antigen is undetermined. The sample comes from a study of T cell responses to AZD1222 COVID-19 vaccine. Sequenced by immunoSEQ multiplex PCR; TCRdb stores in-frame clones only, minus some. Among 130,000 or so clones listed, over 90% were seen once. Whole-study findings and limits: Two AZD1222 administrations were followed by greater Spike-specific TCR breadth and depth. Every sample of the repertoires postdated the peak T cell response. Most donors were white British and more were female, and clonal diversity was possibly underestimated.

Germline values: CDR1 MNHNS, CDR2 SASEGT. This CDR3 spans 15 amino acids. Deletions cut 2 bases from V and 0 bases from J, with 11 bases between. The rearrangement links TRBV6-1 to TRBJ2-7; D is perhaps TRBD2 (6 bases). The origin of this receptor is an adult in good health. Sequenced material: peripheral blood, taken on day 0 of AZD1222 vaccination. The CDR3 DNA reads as TGTGCCAGCAGTGAACAGGCGGGACCCTCCTACGAGCAGTACTTC. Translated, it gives CASSEQAGPSYEQYF.